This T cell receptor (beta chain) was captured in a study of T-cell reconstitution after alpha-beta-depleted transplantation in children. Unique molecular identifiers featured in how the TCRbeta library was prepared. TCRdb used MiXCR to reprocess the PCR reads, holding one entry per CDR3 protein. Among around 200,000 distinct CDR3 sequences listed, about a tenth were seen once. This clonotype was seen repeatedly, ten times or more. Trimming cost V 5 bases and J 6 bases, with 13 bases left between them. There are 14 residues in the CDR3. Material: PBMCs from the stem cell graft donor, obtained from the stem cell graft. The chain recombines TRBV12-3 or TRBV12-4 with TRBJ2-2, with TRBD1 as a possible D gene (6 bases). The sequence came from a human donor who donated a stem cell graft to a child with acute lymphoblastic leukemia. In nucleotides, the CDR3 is TGTGCCAGCAGTCCCCGAAAGGGGGCCGGGGAGCTGTTTTTT. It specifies CASSPRKGAGELFF.